The 13 T cell receptor delta chains below all came from one sample that was sequenced in a study of Vδ1+ human thymocytes. General study findings and limits: Highly polyclonal TRG and TRD repertoires with Gaussian CDR3 length distributions appeared in thymus.

Their target antigens are unknown. Extracted RNA was reverse transcribed into cDNA. CDR3 amplicons came from multiplex PCR with pooled V-gene forward and constant-region reverse primers. TCRdb repeated clone calling on the multiplex PCR reads with CATT. The table shows 45,000 to 60,000 delta-chain clones, with more than 12% occurring only once. The sample taken for sequencing was Vdelta1+ gamma-delta thymocytes from the thymus. Specified subset: FACS-sorted CD3+ TCRalphabeta- TCRVdelta1+ TCRVdelta2- thymocytes. These receptors originate from a girl in the first two years of life who had congenital heart surgery.

The chain carries TRDV1 and TRDJ1, with D unclear. The V end lost 1 base, the J end lost 10 bases, and 19 bases lay between the germline ends. The CDR3 covers 15 residues. The germline CDR1 and CDR2 sequences are TSWWSYY and QGS. CDR3 DNA sequence: TGTGCTCTTGGGGAACCTCGGGACTCCCCAGCCCGACTCATCTTT. Protein: CALGEPRDSPARLIF.

This clone was found a few times. V usage is TRDV1 and J usage is TRDJ1; D is ambiguous. This CDR3 is built from 17 residues. Germline CDR1 and CDR2: TSWWSYY and QGS. Trimming took off 2 bases at V and 3 bases at J, with 19 bases between the two ends. The CDR3 DNA is TGTGCTCTTGGGGAAAACCCCATGTCTTCGCCCCCCGATAAACTCATCTTT. Translated, it gives CALGENPMSSPPDKLIF.

The V and J genes are TRDV1 and TRDJ1, with 7 positions matching TRDD3. CDR3 size: 18 residues. Germline assignment: CDR1 TSWWSYY and CDR2 QGS. J gave up 0 bases and V 1 base, and 11 bases lay outside the gene matches. CDR3: CALGERPRDTYYTDKLIF. CDR3 nucleotides: TGTGCTCTTGGGGAACGCCCTAGGGATACCTACTACACCGATAAACTCATCTTT.

Points on this clone: This may stem from a read error, because a much larger clone lies one nucleotide away. This specimen includes other DNA sequences encoding the same CDR3. The genes are TRAV29/DV5 and TRDJ1; a weak D match, TRDD3 (5 bases). From germline, CDR1 is NSMFDY and CDR2 ISSIKDK. The CDR3 consists of 15 residues. The CDR3, as DNA: TGTGCCGCAAGCGCGTTCGTGGGGTACACCGATAAACTCATCTTT. Protein product: CAASAFVGYTDKLIF.

The rearrangement joins TRDV1 to TRDJ1; 9 bases fit TRDD3. With 2 bases clipped from V and 0 bases from J, the junction kept 19 bases outside the gene matches. Per the germline V gene, CDR1 is TSWWSYY and CDR2 is QGS. The CDR3 runs to 21 residues. CDR3 residues: CALGENTYQGIRGPYTDKLIF. The DNA for the CDR3 is TGTGCTCTTGGGGAAAATACCTACCAGGGGATACGAGGGCCGTACACCGATAAACTCATCTTT.

The chain recombines TRDV1 with TRDJ1; a weak D match, TRDD3 (6 bases). V dropped 3 bases and J dropped 0 bases, with 14 bases sitting between them. In germline, CDR1 is TSWWSYY, CDR2 QGS. The CDR3 spans 16 residues. The CDR3 region is CALGEVVWGDTDKLIF. The CDR3 DNA reads as TGTGCTCTTGGGGAGGTAGTCTGGGGAGACACCGATAAACTCATCTTT.

The chain joins TRDV1 to TRDJ1, with 9 bases that match TRDD3. The V gene's germline CDR1 is TSWWSYY and CDR2 QGS. The CDR3 runs to 18 residues. V trimming: 4 bases; J trimming: 0 bases; junction bases outside the gene matches: 12. In DNA form, the CDR3 reads TGTGCTCTTGGGGGAGGCGACTGGGGGACCCTTGACACCGATAAACTCATCTTT. It specifies CALGGGDWGTLDTDKLIF.

The chain recombines TRDV1 with TRDJ1; 10 positions agree with TRDD3. The germline gives CDR1 TSWWSYY, CDR2 QGS. V lost 0 bases, J lost 0 bases, and 28 bases stayed unmatched. The CDR3 runs to 25 residues. The CDR3 protein is CALGELGPRFHIKKFGGYNTDKLIF. DNA for the CDR3: TGTGCTCTTGGGGAACTCGGGCCCCGTTTCCACATCAAAAAGTTTGGGGGATACAACACCGATAAACTCATCTTT.

This clone showed up just a few times. The chain carries TRDV1 and TRDJ1; possible D gene TRDD3, 10 bases. The CDR3 totals 19 residues. The ends were cut back, 6 bases at V and 3 bases at J, with 29 bases in the middle. CDR1 is TSWWSYY and CDR2 is QGS in the germline V gene. CDR3 nucleotides: TGTGCTCTTGGAGCCTTCCTACGGGGGATACGCTTTTTACCCGATAAACTCATCTTT. Translated: CALGAFLRGIRFLPDKLIF.

This chain uses TRDV1 with TRDJ1; 9 positions agree with TRDD3. The trim removed 5 bases at V and 0 bases at J, leaving 28 bases unmatched. CDR1 and CDR2 from the germline V gene are TSWWSYY and QGS. The CDR3 has 23 amino acids. The chain's CDR3 is CALGKPPPRATGGGPAYTDKLIF. The CDR3 DNA reads as TGTGCTCTTGGGAAACCCCCTCCAAGGGCTACTGGGGGAGGCCCGGCGTACACCGATAAACTCATCTTT.

The table lists this clone with a few counts. The J gene is TRDJ1, the V gene TRDV2; 9 positions agree with TRDD3. Trimming took 1 base from V and 0 from J; bases not matched to a gene: 11. Germline CDR1 GEAIGNYY, CDR2 EKD. The length of the CDR3 is 18 residues. The CDR3 sequence is CACDTKYWGTAYTDKLIF. The DNA for the CDR3 is TGTGCCTGTGACACAAAGTACTGGGGGACCGCCTACACCGATAAACTCATCTTT.

In its sample, this clone was seen a few times. Because the CDR3's place on the DNA is in doubt, the DNA is left out and the CDR3 is given as listed by TCRdb. The V call is TRDV1, the J call TRDJ1; the D call TRDD3 from the table was never checked on the DNA. Germline CDR1 TSWWSYY, CDR2 QGS. The CDR3 sequence runs 21 residues, both termini included. CDR3 amino acids: CALGESTFGTGGTKYTDKLIF.

The rearrangement uses TRDV1 and TRDJ1; 8 positions match TRDD3. The germline gives CDR1 TSWWSYY, CDR2 QGS. V shed 0 bases and J 2 bases; nucleotides not matched to a gene: 14. The CDR3 consists of 19 residues. The CDR3 DNA follows: TGTGCTCTTGGGGAACTTCCTACGGGGGATAGCTATCGGACCGATAAACTCATCTTT. It encodes CALGELPTGDSYRTDKLIF.